These T cell receptor beta chains were read from a single sample in a study of human T cells and chemical hapten exposure. TCRdb independently ran MiXCR on the RACE reads; one entry per CDR3 protein. The table includes about 51,000 distinct CDR3 sequences, 9.4% detected once. The sample here was whole blood, taken in connection with sensitization to the hapten diphenylcyclopropenone (DPC). Receptors were obtained from a woman aged 40 to 50 with alopecia areata. Some clones in this sample may be carry-over from other donors' samples. Each CDR3 is given with its conserved first and last residue. The D gene is left open where the match is weak. Size is stated for part of the rows, as once, few or many counts, or as a class when the clone is expanded.

v_call	d_call	j_call	clone_size	cdr3_aa	cdr3_nt
TRBV3-1	TRBD1	TRBJ1-2	.	CASSPHGTGLRGYTF	TGTGCCAGCAGCCCTCACGGGACAGGGCTTCGTGGCTACACCTTC
TRBV3-1	.	TRBJ1-4	many	CASSQDKHLDTTNEKLFF	TGTGCCAGCAGCCAAGATAAGCATTTGGACACAACTAATGAAAAACTGTTTTTT
TRBV7-2	.	TRBJ1-5	.	CASSPDRFNQPQHF	TGTGCCAGCAGCCCAGACAGATTTAATCAGCCCCAGCATTTT
TRBV18	.	TRBJ1-6	.	CASSPGIGIDSPLHF	TGTGCCAGCTCACCAGGCATCGGGATTGATTCACCCCTCCACTTT
TRBV7-9	TRBD2	TRBJ2-3	many	CASSTSGHPDTQYF	TGTGCCAGCAGCACTAGCGGGCACCCAGATACGCAGTATTTT
TRBV18	.	TRBJ2-3	many	CASSPPTARSTDTQYF	TGTGCCAGCTCACCACCGACCGCCCGTAGCACAGATACGCAGTATTTT
TRBV28	.	TRBJ2-7	large	CASSSWDFYEQYF	TGTGCCAGCAGTTCGTGGGACTTCTACGAGCAGTACTTC
TRBV12-3/TRBV12-4	.	TRBJ1-4	.	CASRNDRTGLKEKLFF	TGTGCCAGCAGAAACGACCGCACAGGGTTGAAGGAAAAACTGTTTTTT
TRBV7-2	TRBD1	TRBJ2-3	many	CASSKYTTGALGDTQYF	TGTGCCAGCAGCAAATACACGACAGGGGCCCTGGGAGATACGCAGTATTTT
TRBV7-9	.	TRBJ2-7	many	CASSTPTGEQYF	TGTGCCAGCAGCACGCCTACCGGTGAGCAGTACTTC
TRBV7-7	.	TRBJ2-3	many	CASSFLGASTDTQYF	TGTGCCAGCAGCTTTTTGGGGGCTAGCACAGATACGCAGTATTTT
TRBV7-6	TRBD2	TRBJ2-3	many	CASSLVAGVTDTQYF	TGTGCCAGCAGCTTAGTAGCGGGAGTCACAGATACGCAGTATTTT
TRBV20-1	TRBD2	TRBJ2-7	many	CSATRAGPPYEQYF	TGCAGTGCTACCCGAGCGGGGCCACCCTACGAGCAGTACTTC